These T cell receptor beta chains were read from a single sample in a study of tumor-infiltrating lymphocytes in localized non-small cell lung cancer. Sequenced by immunoSEQ multiplex PCR; TCRdb stores in-frame clones only, minus some. The table shows 9,500 to 15,000 clones, with approximately 65% occurring only once. The sequenced sample was uninvolved lung tissue not adjacent to the tumor. All receptors come from a human donor with non-small cell lung cancer. The CDR3 runs from the conserved cysteine through the conserved F or W. Clone size appears in some rows only: once, few, many, or a class for an expanded clone.

>-|TRBV14
CASSPDSLYGYTF
>-|TRBV5-1
CASSPAYGATTGELFF
>-|TRBV11-2
CASSLGGEQFF
>-|TRBV11-2
CASSRGPDRGSTDTQYF
>-|TRBV28
CASLTGGHDQPQHF
>-|TRBV6-6
CASSQTGLVSEAFF
>-|TRBV9
CASSAPSSYEQYF
>-|TRBV9
CASSASGGETQYF
>-|TRBV21-1
CASSKERQTSTGELFF
>-|TRBV19
CASSDPGGFYGYTF
>-|TRBV4-3
CASSQSIGQGWYEQYF
>medium-sized|TRBV6-1
CASSEAVFVQGVLRGYTF
>-|TRBV5-3
CARSPPGDLAGELFF
>-|TRBV10-1
CASSNGSTRGYEQYF
>-|TRBV6-6
CASRPIFRGGQETQYF
>-|TRBV4-1
CASSHVLSGSETQYF
>-|TRBV14
CASSIGQGSYEQYF
>-|TRBV5-1
CASSLSSGAYNEQFF
>-|TRBV6-5
CASSLRETGELFF
>-|TRBV25-1
CASSESGDRAEAFF
>-|TRBV6-1
CASSEGPGSSYEQYF
>few|TRBV7-2
CASSPLGGEKLFF
>-|TRBV5-1
CASSLAGWGQETQYF
>few|TRBV12-5
CASGLRGTTNTGELFF
>-|TRBV11-2
CASSWTGNLYEQYF
>-|TRBV12-5
CASGLETGAGNTIYF
>-|TRBV9
CASSGGHSPSYEQYF
>-|TRBV4-3
CASSQGFLAGGLIPWQYF
>-|TRBV28
CASSIGGSEGLIYTF
>-|TRBV5-6
CASSGGVGSTNNSPLHF
>once|TRBV19
CASSTPGGVRTDTQYF
>-|TRBV5-1
CASSFDAQGRNIQYF
>few|TRBV19
CASTRATATNEKLFF
>-|TRBV28
CASRRGKDQPQHF
>-|TRBV27
CASSLRQVGTYGYTF
>-|TRBV10-3
CAISNPNSPLHF
>-|TRBV11-3
CASSPKGQTADTQYF
>few|TRBV27
CASSFGGSNEKLFF
>-|TRBV9
CASSVEGGRTGELFF
>-|TRBV11-2
CASSLGLAGTGELFF
>-|TRBV19
CASSSGTNYGYTF
>-|TRBV28
CASSLRTGGPYNEQFF
>-|TRBV30
CAWSVFLAGTYEQYF
>-|TRBV19
CASSTGARGRGTEAFF
>once|TRBV7-9
CASSLDREAQPQHF
>-|TRBV11-2
CASSLTLALKGEQFF
>-|TRBV7-6
CASSPRAGDEKLFF
>-|TRBV5-1
CASSLEAASSYNEQFF